This TCR beta chain was identified during a study of blood T cell repertoires in COVID-19. Trimming removed 4 bases at V and 1 base at J, with 13 bases between. The germline V gene has CDR1 GTSNPN and CDR2 SVGIG (reference sequence). This CDR3 is 14 amino acids long. Original handling: Researchers report that nucleated cell counts were estimated from reference gene primer amplification. The table came from immunoSEQ multiplex PCR; TCRdb's copy has only in-frame clones and leaves some out. V and J calls and clone size follow that table, whereas D and trimming were derived from the DNA. Among around 60,000 clones listed, 80% to 90% were seen once.

This TCR was recovered from a human donor with active COVID-19. The donor label of this sample is uncertain. Material: peripheral blood. The chain joins TRBV30 to TRBJ1-1, with D maybe TRBD1 (5 bases). CDR3: CAWNRQGTNTEAFF. For the CDR3, the DNA is TGTGCCTGGAATCGGCAGGGAACGAACACTGAAGCTTTCTTT.